The subject of this entry is one TCR beta chain. This sample is part of a study of sequential checkpoint blockade in melanoma. Study-level information: Patients were randomized 1:1 to nivolumab-then-ipilimumab or ipilimumab-then-nivolumab first-line.

This CDR3 comprises 15 residues. The germline gives CDR1 MNHEY, CDR2 SVGAGI. V dropped 0 bases and J dropped 6 bases, with 15 bases sitting between them. Treatment: randomized to nivolumab then ipilimumab (arm A) or the reverse (arm B). DNA-damaging chemotherapy had not been given to any patient beforehand. PBMC sorting kept live CD3+CD8+ cells without CD19 or CD56. Data came from immunoSEQ multiplex PCR; TCRdb stores just in-frame clones and leaves some out. This table has 18,000 or so clones, 56% appearing once. The V gene is TRBV6-5, the J gene TRBJ2-7, with D maybe TRBD2 (7 bases). This clonotype originated in a human donor with melanoma. The sample was CD8+ T cells sorted from blood (inferred from file names), taken from a patient given nivolumab and ipilimumab in sequence. The CDR3 loop is CASSYSIGAGAEQYF. The CDR3 coding sequence is TGTGCCAGCAGTTACTCAATCGGTGCGGGGGCCGAGCAGTACTTC.